This T cell receptor beta chain was found in a study of PD-1 blockade in classical Hodgkin lymphoma. The protocol was immunoSEQ multiplex PCR, while the TCRdb copy is restricted to in-frame clones and leaves out a portion. The table includes some 52,000 clones, around nine tenths detected once. Germline V lookup: CDR1 SGDLS, CDR2 YYNGEE. CDR3 length equals 15 residues. V lost 0 bases and J 0 bases, leaving 9 bases between the germline ends. The time point here: cycle 4 day 1 (C4D1), after about 6 weeks of nivolumab. Each patient relapsed following autologous stem cell transplantation, and prior brentuximab vedotin exposure differed.

The source material was peripheral blood mononuclear cells (PBMCs), sampled before the fourth cycle of nivolumab. This sequence joins TRBV9 and TRBJ1-2; D unresolved. The source of this sequence is a human donor with classical Hodgkin lymphoma. CDR3 region: CASSVDPLANYGYTF. The CDR3 DNA follows: TGTGCCAGCAGCGTAGATCCGTTAGCTAACTATGGCTACACCTTC.